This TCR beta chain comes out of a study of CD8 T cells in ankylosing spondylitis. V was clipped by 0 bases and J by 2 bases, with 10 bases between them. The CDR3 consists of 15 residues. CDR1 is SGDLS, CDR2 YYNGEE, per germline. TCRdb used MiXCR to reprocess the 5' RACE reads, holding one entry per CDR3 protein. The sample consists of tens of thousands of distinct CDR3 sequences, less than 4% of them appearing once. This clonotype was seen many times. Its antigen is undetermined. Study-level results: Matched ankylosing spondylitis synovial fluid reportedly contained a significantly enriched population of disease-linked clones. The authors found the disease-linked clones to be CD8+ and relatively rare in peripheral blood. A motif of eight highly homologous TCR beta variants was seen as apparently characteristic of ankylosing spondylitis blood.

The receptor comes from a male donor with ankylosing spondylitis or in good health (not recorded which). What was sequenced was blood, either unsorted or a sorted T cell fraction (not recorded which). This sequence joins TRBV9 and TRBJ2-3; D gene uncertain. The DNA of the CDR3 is TGTGCCAGCAGCGTAGAGAGCTCGCCCACAGATACGCAGTATTTT. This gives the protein CASSVESSPTDTQYF.